Sequencing of this T cell receptor (beta chain) was carried out in a study of CD8 T cells in ankylosing spondylitis. Study-wide results and limits: Clones linked to disease were reported to show significant enrichment in matched ankylosing spondylitis synovial fluid. Past research had described some motif variants in reactive arthritis synovial fluid and blood. Made up of eight highly homologous variants, a TCR beta motif appeared characteristic of ankylosing spondylitis blood.

In its sample, this clonotype was seen a few times. Its antigen is currently unknown. It was by quantitative 5'-RACE with molecular barcodes that TCR beta libraries were made. TCRdb independently ran MiXCR on the 5' RACE reads; one entry per CDR3 protein. The profile shows under 850,000 distinct CDR3 sequences, around a fifth of them singletons. V was shortened by 5 bases and J by 6 bases, with 16 bases between the two germline ends. The CDR3 spans 15 residues. CDR1 SEHNR and CDR2 FQNEAQ come from the germline V gene (reference sequence). This clonotype was sampled from a male donor with ankylosing spondylitis. V and J are TRBV7-9 and TRBJ1-4; D is perhaps TRBD1 (5 bases). Source material: blood, either unsorted or a sorted T cell fraction (not recorded which). The CDR3 DNA sequence: TGTGCCAGCAGCAAGGGACCGCAGGACCATGAAAAACTGTTTTTT. Its translation is CASSKGPQDHEKLFF.